This TCR beta chain appears in the sequencing data of a study of blood T cell repertoires in COVID-19. Only in-frame clones appear in the TCRdb table, and some are missing; sequencing was by immunoSEQ multiplex PCR. The sample has 80,000 to 95,000 clones, approximately 91% seen once. The V gene's germline CDR1 is LNHDA and CDR2 SQIVND (reference sequence). The CDR3 covers 16 residues. With 8 bases clipped from V and 0 bases from J, the junction kept 10 bases outside the gene matches. Input material: peripheral blood. This chain uses TRBV19 with TRBJ1-5; 7 bases fit TRBD1. The TCR comes from a man between 65 and 85 years old with acute or convalescent COVID-19. The DNA for the CDR3 is TGTGCCAGTTTAAGCTTGACAGGGTTTAGCAATCAGCCCCAGCATTTT. It is translated as CASLSLTGFSNQPQHF. Drawing the rest from reference TRBV19 and TRBJ1-5, the complete variable domain is DGGITQSPKYLFRKEGQNVTLSCEQNLNHDAMYWYRQDPGQGLRLIYYSQIVNDFQKGDIAEGYSVSREKKESFPLTVTSAQKNPTAFYLCASLSLTGFSNQPQHFGDGTRLSIL.